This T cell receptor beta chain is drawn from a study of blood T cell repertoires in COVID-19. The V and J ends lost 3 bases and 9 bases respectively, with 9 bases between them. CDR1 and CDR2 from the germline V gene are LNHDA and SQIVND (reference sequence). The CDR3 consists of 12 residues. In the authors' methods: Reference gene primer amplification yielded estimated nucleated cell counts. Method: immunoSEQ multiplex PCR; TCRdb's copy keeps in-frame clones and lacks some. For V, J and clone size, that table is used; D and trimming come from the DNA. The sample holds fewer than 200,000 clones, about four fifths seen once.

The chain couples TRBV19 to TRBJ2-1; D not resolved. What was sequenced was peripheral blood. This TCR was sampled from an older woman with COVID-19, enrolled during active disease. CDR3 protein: CASSMLIGEQFF. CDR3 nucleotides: TGTGCCAGTAGTATGCTCATCGGTGAGCAGTTCTTC.